This entry concerns a single T cell receptor (beta chain). Sequence at one end of the junction differs from germline and may be a read error. The sample belongs to a study of CD8+CD57+ T cells in acquired aplastic anemia. The authors sequenced patients whose flow cytometry had shown CD8+CD57+ cell expansion. All participating patients were living with severe acquired aplastic anemia. The CDR3 loop spans 14 amino acids. Germline V gene lookup returns CDR1 SQVTM and CDR2 ANQGSEA. According to the study, genomic DNA was the template for TCR beta VDJ and CDR3 profiling. TCRdb redid the calling of the reads with MiXCR, one entry per CDR3 protein. The sample has fewer than 200,000 distinct CDR3 sequences; nearly 50% are singletons.

Sequencing input: sorted CD4+, CD8+, or CD8+CD57+ T cells (not recorded which) from PBMCs. This TCR was recovered from a human donor with aplastic anemia. The V and J genes are TRBV29-1 and TRBJ2-3, with D tentatively TRBD1 (5 bases). The chain's CDR3 is CSVDRAGNTHTQYF. Written as DNA, the CDR3 is TGCAGCGTTGACCGGGCAGGGAACACACATACGCAGTATTTT.